This T cell receptor beta chain was sequenced in a study of T-cell memory formation after mild COVID-19 (TCRdb year 2021). Background for the entire study: TCR sequence clusters from the two donors were largely donor specific. T-cell clones expanding and contracting after mild COVID-19 in two donors were tracked by longitudinal TCRalpha and TCRbeta repertoire sequencing. Two young, previously healthy adult volunteers, one female and one male, were included in the cohort. General study outcomes and caveats: Contracting CD4+ clones were found mainly in CM and EM memory subsets, while CD8+ clones were enriched in EMRA. The detection of some responding clones in pre-infection memory suggests that pre-existing cross-reactive memory T cells joined the SARS-CoV-2 response. The second-wave clones that peaked on day 37 were not confirmed to be SARS-CoV-2 specific. The study covered only a couple of mild cases, and larger cohorts including severe cases with pre-infection samples were considered necessary. Balanced CD4/CD8 phenotypes were observed for clones contracting from day 15 to 85, whereas a bias towards CD4+ was observed for a second wave of clones expanding from day 15 to 37.

The sequencer listed for this sample is Illumina NovaSeq 6000. TCRalpha and TCRbeta cDNA libraries were constructed by 5'RACE with constant-segment primers, with sample barcodes and unique molecular identifiers being introduced. RNA was extracted from every sample with Trizol reagent. Libraries were amplified in two PCR steps, with a second sample barcode and Illumina TruSeq adapters added in the second step. Sequencing of the libraries was done on an Illumina NovaSeq, producing 2 x 150 bp paired-end reads. Processing in the source paper ran as follows. Reads were demultiplexed and collapsed into UMI-guided consensus sequences with migec v1.2.7. Using mixcr v2.1.11, UMI consensuses were aligned to TRA and TRB V and J templates and then assembled into clonotypes. A clonotype was counted as expanded or contracted only when both edgeR and NoisET called the clonotype significant, with the noise models trained on biological replicates. For edgeR calls, a false discovery rate-adjusted p below 0.01 and a log2 fold-change threshold of 1 were applied. As an exploratory analysis of dynamics, max-normalized trajectories of the 1000 most abundant clonotypes were examined by PCA with hierarchical clustering. The CD4 or CD8 phenotype of responding clones was assigned using the separately sequenced CD4+ and CD8+ repertoires. Using fastp at Q25 and MiXCR, TCRdb reprocessed the public reads and kept productive beta chains. Every distinct CDR3 protein forms one entry, paired with its most common genes and DNA. TCRdb, not the authors, supplied the V and J calls. For this sample the table gives hundreds of thousands of distinct CDR3 sequences, of which about 16% were detected only once. Around 3.7% of the sample comes from the top ten.

V is pruned by 3 bases and J by 6 bases, leaving 3 bases of the junction without a gene match. CDR1 and CDR2 are drawn from the germline V gene (reference sequence): LGHDT, YNNKEL. The CDR3 has 13 amino acids, counting the end cysteine and phenylalanine. Just the 39-base CDR3 DNA is kept, in frame starting at base 1. Concerning this clonotype: Its cognate antigen has yet to be identified. Base-call qualities are not available, and no considerably larger clone is one nucleotide away.

Ficoll-Paque density gradient centrifugation was the method used to isolate PBMCs. This receptor chain uses TRBV3-1 and TRBJ1-2, with 8 bases in between that match TRBD1. The receptor was derived from a man aged 18-30 years who had mild COVID-19 (a few samples of this study predate the infection). The sample titles of this study are shuffled in the database, so cell type and time point are left out; the donor was told from shared clones. The sample comprised PBMCs or a T cell subset sorted from them (not recorded which). CDR3 reads: CASSQDRAHGYTF. Here is the DNA: TGTGCCAGCAGCCAGGACAGGGCCCATGGCTACACCTTC.